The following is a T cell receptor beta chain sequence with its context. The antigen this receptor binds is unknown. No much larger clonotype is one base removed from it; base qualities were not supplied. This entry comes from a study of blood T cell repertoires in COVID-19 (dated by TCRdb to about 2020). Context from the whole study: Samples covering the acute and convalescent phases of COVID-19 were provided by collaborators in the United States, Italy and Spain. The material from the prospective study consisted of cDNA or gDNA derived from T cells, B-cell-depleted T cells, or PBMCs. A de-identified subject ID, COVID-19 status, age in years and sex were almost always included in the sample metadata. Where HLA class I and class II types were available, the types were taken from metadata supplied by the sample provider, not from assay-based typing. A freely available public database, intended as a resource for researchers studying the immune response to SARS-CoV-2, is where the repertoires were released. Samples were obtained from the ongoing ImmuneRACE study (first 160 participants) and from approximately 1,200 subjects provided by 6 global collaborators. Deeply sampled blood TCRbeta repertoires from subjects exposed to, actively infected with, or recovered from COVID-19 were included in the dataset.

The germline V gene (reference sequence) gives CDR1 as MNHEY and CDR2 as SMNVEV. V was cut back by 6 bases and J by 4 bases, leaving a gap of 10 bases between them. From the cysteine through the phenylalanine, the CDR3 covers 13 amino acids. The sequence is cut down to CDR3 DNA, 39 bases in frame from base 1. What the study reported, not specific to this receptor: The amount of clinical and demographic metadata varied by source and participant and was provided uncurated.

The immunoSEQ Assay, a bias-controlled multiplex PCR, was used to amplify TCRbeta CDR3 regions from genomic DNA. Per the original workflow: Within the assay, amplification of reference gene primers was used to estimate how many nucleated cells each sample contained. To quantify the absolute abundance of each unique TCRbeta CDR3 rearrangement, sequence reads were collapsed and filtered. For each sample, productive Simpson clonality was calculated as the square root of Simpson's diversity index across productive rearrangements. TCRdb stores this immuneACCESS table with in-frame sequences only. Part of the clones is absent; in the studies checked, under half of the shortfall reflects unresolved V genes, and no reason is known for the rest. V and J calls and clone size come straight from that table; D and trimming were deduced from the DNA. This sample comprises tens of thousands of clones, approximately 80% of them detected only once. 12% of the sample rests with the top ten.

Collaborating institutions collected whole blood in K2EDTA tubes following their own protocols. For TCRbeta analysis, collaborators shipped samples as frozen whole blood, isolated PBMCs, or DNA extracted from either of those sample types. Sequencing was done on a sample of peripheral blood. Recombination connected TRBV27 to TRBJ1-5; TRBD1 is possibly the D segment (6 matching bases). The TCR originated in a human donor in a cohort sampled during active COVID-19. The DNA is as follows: TGTGCCAGCAGACCGGACAGAAATCAGCCCCAGCATTTT. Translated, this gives CASRPDRNQPQHF.